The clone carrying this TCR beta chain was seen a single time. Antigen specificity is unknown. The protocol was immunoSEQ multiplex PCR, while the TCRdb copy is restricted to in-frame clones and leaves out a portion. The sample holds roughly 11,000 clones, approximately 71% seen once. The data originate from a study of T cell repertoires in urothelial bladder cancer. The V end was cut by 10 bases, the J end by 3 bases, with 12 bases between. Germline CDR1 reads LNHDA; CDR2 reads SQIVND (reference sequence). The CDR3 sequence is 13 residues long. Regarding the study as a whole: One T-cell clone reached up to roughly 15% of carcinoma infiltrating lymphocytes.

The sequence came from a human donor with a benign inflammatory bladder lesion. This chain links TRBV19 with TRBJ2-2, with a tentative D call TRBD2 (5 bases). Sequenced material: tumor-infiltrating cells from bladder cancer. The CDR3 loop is CATRFGDTGELFF. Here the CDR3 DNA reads TGTGCCACCCGATTCGGGGACACCGGGGAGCTGTTTTTT.